This T cell receptor beta chain came from a study of blood T cells in healthy people across ages. The sample holds a few counts of this clonotype. It was with a sample-barcoded 5' primer and a J-beta primer mix that a second PCR of about 6 to 12 cycles was run. Through a template-switch adaptor with 12 random nucleotides, each cDNA molecule received a tag. Sequencing of every sample gave 2.5 million or more CDR3-containing paired-end reads. TCRdb re-derived calls from the 5' RACE reads in MiXCR, one entry per CDR3 protein. The sample carries approximately 780,000 distinct CDR3 sequences, around a quarter recorded once. This CDR3 contains 13 residues. V lost 5 bases to trimming and J lost 6 bases, with 14 bases between them. Germline V lookup: CDR1 SGHAT, CDR2 FQDESV (reference sequence). The sample was also linked to a second study, of T cells of mothers and their children. This second report adds: Donation was provided by three healthy Caucasian mothers along with their six children. The whole RNA yield was converted to cDNA, approximately 1.6 ug per 15 ul.

The J gene is TRBJ2-7, the V gene TRBV11-1; D call uncertain. This receptor was identified in a boy under 18 in good health. Sequencing used blood. This CDR3 reads CASSTVLGGEQYF. In DNA form, the CDR3 reads TGTGCCAGCAGCACCGTACTGGGTGGCGAGCAGTACTTC.